The clone carrying this T cell receptor beta chain was counted many times. Its cognate antigen is unknown. The study excluded patients with uncontrolled infection, other autoimmune disease, pregnancy or lactation. The data stem from a study of T cells in Graves' hyperthyroidism and ophthalmopathy. Notes on the study in general: Ophthalmopathy and stable hyperthyroidism were told apart by a 13 V-J model.

RNA transcripts served as the template for amplifying TCR beta CDR3 regions. Initially, a first-round RT-PCR of the TCR CDR3 employed the HTBI primer set. MiXCR was run by TCRdb on the multiplex PCR reads, yielding one entry per CDR3 protein. The repertoire has fewer than 350,000 distinct CDR3 sequences, roughly 13% of them found once; the top ten carry 7% to 9%. Germline lookup yields CDR1 SGHRS and CDR2 YFSETQ. The CDR3 is 15 amino acids. Trimming removed 1 base from V and 2 bases from J, with 11 bases in between. Sample: blood. The genes are TRBV5-1 and TRBJ2-3; possibly TRBD1 for D (6 bases). The TCR originated in a woman in her 40s with Graves' hyperthyroidism. The CDR3 spells CASSLLGHLTDTQYF. The CDR3 bases are TGCGCCAGCAGCTTGCTGGGACACCTCACAGATACGCAGTATTTT.